Sequencing of this TCR beta chain was carried out in a study of Graves' ophthalmopathy and Graves' hyperthyroidism. Germline V gene lookup returns CDR1 LNHDA and CDR2 SQIVND (reference sequence). Trimming took 6 bases from V and 0 from J; bases not matched to a gene: 4. The CDR3 is made up of 14 amino acids. Other autoimmune diseases, uncontrolled infections, pregnancy or lactation led to the exclusion of patients. This clonotype occurred many times. Its antigen remains unidentified. The study, taken as a whole, reports: This model predicted ophthalmopathy progression (sensitivity roughly 70%, specificity 72% to 85%). Most clonotypes expanded in thyroid above 0.001 frequency were present in blood too.

Amplified TCR beta CDR3 regions were obtained using RNA transcripts as template. First-round RT-PCR used HTBI primers; second-round multiplex PCR followed. TCRdb re-called the multiplex PCR reads through MiXCR, storing one row per CDR3 protein. The sample contains 300,000 to 400,000 distinct CDR3 sequences, roughly 15% of which appear only once. The sequenced material came from peripheral blood. The chain has TRBV19 and TRBJ2-7, with TRBD1 identical over 8 bases. The origin of this receptor is an adult man with Graves' ophthalmopathy. CDR3 DNA sequence: TGTGCCAGTAGACAGGGGGGCTACTCCTACGAGCAGTACTTC. This codes for CASRQGGYSYEQYF.